The clone carrying this TCR beta chain was counted once. The repertoire was sequenced with immunoSEQ multiplex PCR; TCRdb's copy has only in-frame clones and lacks some. This sample carries 100,000 to 110,000 clones, just over 85% of them seen once, and the ten largest clones take about 5%. This entry is derived from a study of blood T cell repertoires in COVID-19. Whole-study context: PBMCs, B-cell-depleted T cells, or T cells were the source of the cDNA or gDNA that made up the material.

CDR1 is MDHEN and CDR2 is SYDVKM in the germline V gene. The CDR3 length is 14 residues. The V and J ends lost 6 bases and 7 bases, in that order; junction bases with no gene match: 11. The receptor was derived from a human donor in a cohort sampled during active COVID-19. Source material: peripheral blood. The V and J genes are TRBV28 and TRBJ1-1; 7 bases align to TRBD1. Here the CDR3 reads CASRGTEPFSEAFF. CDR3 nucleotides: TGTGCCAGCAGGGGGACAGAGCCGTTTAGTGAAGCTTTCTTT.